Below, 7 T cell receptor beta chains from the same sample are listed, as sequenced in a study of T cell repertoires in cytomegalovirus infection (dated by TCRdb to between 2018 and 2021). Sequencing was performed on an Illumina HiSeq 1500. TCRdb redid the processing of the public reads, applying fastp at Q25 and MiXCR, and retained in-frame beta chains. One record per CDR3 amino acid sequence lists the most common genes and DNA. This sample is represented by 310,000 or so distinct CDR3 sequences; about 17% of them were singletons. About 12% of the sample lies in the top ten. The sequenced material came from PBMCs. The receptors here all came from a human donor in good health (CMV status not recorded). Some clones in this sample may be carry-over from other donors' samples.

This clonotype was seen a few times. The V call is TRBV20-1, the J call TRBJ2-1; D is ambiguous. V was pared by 6 bases and J by 5 bases, with 5 bases between. CDR1 is DFQATT and CDR2 is SNEGSKA in the germline V gene (reference sequence). The CDR3 consists of 10 residues. The CDR3 DNA follows: TGCAGTGCCTACGACAATGAGCAGTTCTTC. Amino acid sequence: CSAYDNEQFF.

This clonotype was found many times. V and J are TRBV25-1 and TRBJ1-2, with TRBD1 matching 7 bases. J was trimmed by 7 bases and V by 4 bases; bases with no gene match: 6. The CDR3 has 13 residues. CDR1 and CDR2 from the germline V gene are MGHDK and SYGVNS. The CDR3 DNA reads as TGTGCCAGCAGTGGACAGGGATTAGGTGGCTACACCTTC. Translating gives CASSGQGLGGYTF.

The chain employs TRBV11-2 and TRBJ1-6; 7 bases are shared with TRBD1. Germline V lookup: CDR1 SGHAT, CDR2 FQNNGV. Trimming at V came to 6 bases and at J to 8 bases, leaving 7 bases not matched to a gene. CDR3 length equals 14 residues. The CDR3 nucleotides are TGTGCCAGCAGTGATACAGGGGTCCATTCACCCCTCCACTTT. It codes for CASSDTGVHSPLHF.

This clonotype was detected ten times or more. The CDR3 DNA is TGTGCCAGCAGTATTGGGACAGGGAGCTCTGGGGCCAACGTCCTGACTTTC. This sequence encodes CASSIGTGSSGANVLTF. The chain combines TRBV28 with TRBJ2-6, with 9 bases fitting TRBD1. Germline V gives CDR1 MDHEN, CDR2 SYDVKM. The CDR3 runs to 17 residues. The J segment lost 0 bases and the V segment lost 5 bases, leaving 5 bases of the junction unmatched.

This clonotype has just a few counts. The gene calls are TRBV6-2 or TRBV6-3 and TRBJ2-7; D is unclear. This CDR3 has 14 amino acids. Germline V lookup: CDR1 MNHEY, CDR2 SVGEGT. Trimming took 6 bases from V and 6 from J, leaving 18 bases between them. The CDR3 spells CASRDTGLSGEQYF. The DNA for the CDR3 is TGTGCCAGCAGAGACACGGGTCTATCGGGCGAGCAGTACTTC.

The chain recombines TRBV12-3 or TRBV12-4 with TRBJ2-1, with a tentative D call TRBD2 (6 bases). The CDR3 is 15 residues long. The V end lost 4 bases, the J end lost 5 bases, and 15 bases lay between the germline ends. CDR3 loop: CASSYWGVGHNEQFF. CDR3 DNA sequence: TGTGCCAGCAGTTACTGGGGGGTCGGGCACAATGAGCAGTTCTTC.

Turning to this clonotype: At one end the junction does not follow the germline gene, possibly because of a read error. V usage is TRBV10-3 and J usage is TRBJ1-6; D is perhaps TRBD1 (5 bases). This CDR3 contains 14 residues. Germline V gene data show CDR1 as ENHRY and CDR2 as SYGVKD. CDR3 sequence: CAIARGGRNPPLHF. CDR3 coding DNA: TGTGCCATCGCACGTGGGGGTCGTAATCCACCCCTCCACTTT.